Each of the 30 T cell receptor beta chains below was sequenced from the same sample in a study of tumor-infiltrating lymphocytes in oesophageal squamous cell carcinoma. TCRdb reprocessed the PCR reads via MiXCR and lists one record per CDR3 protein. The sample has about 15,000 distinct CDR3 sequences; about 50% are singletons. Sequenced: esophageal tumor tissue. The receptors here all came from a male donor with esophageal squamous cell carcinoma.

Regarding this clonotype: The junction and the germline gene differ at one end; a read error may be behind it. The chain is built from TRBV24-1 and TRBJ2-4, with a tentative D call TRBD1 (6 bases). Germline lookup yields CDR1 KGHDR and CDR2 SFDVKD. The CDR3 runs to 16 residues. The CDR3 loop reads CATSGGKPGQDYEQYF. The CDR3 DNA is TGTGCCACCAGTGGCGGCAAGCCGGGACAAGACTACGAGCAGTACTTT.

The CDR3 region is CASSITGLGGETQYF. In DNA form, the CDR3 reads TGTGCCAGCAGCATAACCGGACTGGGGGGGGAGACCCAGTACTTC. This chain uses TRBV7-2 with TRBJ2-1, with 7 bases lining up with TRBD2. TRBJ2-5 matches the DNA end more closely, so the J call is doubtful. Germline V gene lookup returns CDR1 SGHTA and CDR2 FQGNSA. The CDR3 consists of 15 residues.

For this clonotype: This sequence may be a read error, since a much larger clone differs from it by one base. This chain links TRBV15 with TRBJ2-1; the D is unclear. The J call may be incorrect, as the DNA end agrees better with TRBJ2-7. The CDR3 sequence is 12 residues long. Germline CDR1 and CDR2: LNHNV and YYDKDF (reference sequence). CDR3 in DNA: TGTGCCACCAGCATAGCTCCCAATCAGCAGTACTTC. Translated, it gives CATSIAPNQQYF.

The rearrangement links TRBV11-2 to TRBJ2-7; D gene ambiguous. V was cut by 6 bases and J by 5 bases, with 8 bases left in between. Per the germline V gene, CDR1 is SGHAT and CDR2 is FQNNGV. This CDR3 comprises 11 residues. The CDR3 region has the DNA TGTGCCAGCAGGATAGGAGACGAGCAGTACTTC. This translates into CASRIGDEQYF.

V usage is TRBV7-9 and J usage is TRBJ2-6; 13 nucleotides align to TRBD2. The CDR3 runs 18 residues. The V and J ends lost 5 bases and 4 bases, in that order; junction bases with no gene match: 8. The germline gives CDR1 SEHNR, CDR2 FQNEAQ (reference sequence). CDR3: CASSIRTSGSSGANVLTF. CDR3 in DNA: TGTGCCAGCAGCATTAGGACTAGCGGGAGCTCCGGGGCCAACGTCCTGACTTTC.

The CDR3 DNA is TGTGCCAGCAGCTTTGGGTACGAGCAGTTCTTC. Translated, it gives CASSFGYEQFF. This sequence joins TRBV7-8 and TRBJ2-5; the D is unclear. The J call could be wrong; TRBJ2-1 is a better fit for the DNA end. The CDR3 loop spans 11 amino acids. Germline values: CDR1 SGHVS, CDR2 FQNEAQ.

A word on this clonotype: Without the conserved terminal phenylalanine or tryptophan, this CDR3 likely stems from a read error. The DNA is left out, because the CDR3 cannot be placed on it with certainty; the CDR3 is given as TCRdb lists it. The CDR3 here is CASSLEPGLGYGYTFGS. The chain links TRBV7-8 to TRBJ2-1; the table's D gene call, TRBD1, was not cross checked with the DNA. The CDR3 spans 17 amino acids, including both terminal residues. Germline CDR1 is SGHVS and CDR2 is FQNEAQ.

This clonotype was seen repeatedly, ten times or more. CDR3 DNA sequence: TGTGCCAGCAGCCAGACCGGGACTAGCGGGACAGATACGCAGTATTTT. Protein product: CASSQTGTSGTDTQYF. This rearrangement joins TRBV14 to TRBJ2-3, with 12 bases lining up with TRBD2. After removal of 3 bases from V and 3 bases from J, the junction contained 4 bases not matched to a gene. CDR3 length: 16 residues. Per the germline V gene, CDR1 is SGHDN and CDR2 is FVKESK.

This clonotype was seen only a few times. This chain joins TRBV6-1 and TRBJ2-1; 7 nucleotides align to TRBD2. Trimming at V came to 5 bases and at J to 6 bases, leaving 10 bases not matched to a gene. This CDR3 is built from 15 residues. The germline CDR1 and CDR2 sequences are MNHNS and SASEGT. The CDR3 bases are TGTGCCAGCAGTTCGACTAGGAGGGAGGGCAATGAGCAGTTCTTC. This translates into CASSSTRREGNEQFF.

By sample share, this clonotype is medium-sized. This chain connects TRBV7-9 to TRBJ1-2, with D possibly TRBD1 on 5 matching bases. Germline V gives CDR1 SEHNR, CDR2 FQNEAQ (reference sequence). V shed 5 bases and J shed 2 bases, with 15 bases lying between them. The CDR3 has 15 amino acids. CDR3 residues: CASSRGTERNYGYTF. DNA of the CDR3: TGTGCCAGCAGCCGAGGGACTGAGAGGAACTATGGCTACACCTTC.

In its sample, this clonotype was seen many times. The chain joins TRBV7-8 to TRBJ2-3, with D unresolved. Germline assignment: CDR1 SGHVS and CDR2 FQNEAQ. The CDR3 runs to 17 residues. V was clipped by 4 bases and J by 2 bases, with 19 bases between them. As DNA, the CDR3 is TGTGCCAGCAGCTCCCGGGCATTCGCGCGGTCCACAGATACGCAGTATTTT. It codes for CASSSRAFARSTDTQYF.

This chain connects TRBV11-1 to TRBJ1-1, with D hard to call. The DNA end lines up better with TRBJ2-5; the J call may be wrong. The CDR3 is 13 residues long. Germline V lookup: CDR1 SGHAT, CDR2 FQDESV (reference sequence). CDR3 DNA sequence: TGTGCCAGCAGCTACGCCTCGAGCGAGACCCAGTACTTC. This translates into CASSYASSETQYF.

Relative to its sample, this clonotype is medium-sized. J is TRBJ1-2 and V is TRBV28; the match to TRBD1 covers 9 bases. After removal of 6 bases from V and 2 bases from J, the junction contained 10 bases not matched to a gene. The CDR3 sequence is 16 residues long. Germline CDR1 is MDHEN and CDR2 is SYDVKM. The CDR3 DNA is TGTGCCAGCAGCTCCGTTTGGGGGACAGGGAACTATGGCTACACCTTC. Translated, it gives CASSSVWGTGNYGYTF.

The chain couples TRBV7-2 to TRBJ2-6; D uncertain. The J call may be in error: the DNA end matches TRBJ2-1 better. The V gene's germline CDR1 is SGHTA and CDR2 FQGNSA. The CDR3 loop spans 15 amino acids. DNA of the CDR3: TGTGCCAGCAGCTTACTTTTGGTGTTCCGCAATGAGCAGTTCTTC. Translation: CASSLLLVFRNEQFF.

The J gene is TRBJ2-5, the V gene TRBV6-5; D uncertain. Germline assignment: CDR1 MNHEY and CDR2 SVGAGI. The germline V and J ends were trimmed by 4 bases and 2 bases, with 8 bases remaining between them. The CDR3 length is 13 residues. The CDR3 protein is CASSWVFQETQYF. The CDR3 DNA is TGTGCCAGCAGTTGGGTTTTTCAAGAGACCCAGTACTTC.

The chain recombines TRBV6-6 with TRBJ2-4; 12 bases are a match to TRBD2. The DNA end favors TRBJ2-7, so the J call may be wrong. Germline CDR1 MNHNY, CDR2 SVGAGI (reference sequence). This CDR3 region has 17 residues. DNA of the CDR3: TGTGCCAGCAGTTACTCCGGGACTAGCGGGCTTGCCTACGAGCAGTACTTC. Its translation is CASSYSGTSGLAYEQYF.

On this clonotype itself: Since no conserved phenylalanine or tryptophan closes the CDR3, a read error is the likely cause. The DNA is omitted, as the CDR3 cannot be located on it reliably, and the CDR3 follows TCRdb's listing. CDR3 residues: CASSLGRDTPTYGYTFGS. V and J are TRBV7-2 and TRBJ2-7; the DNA was not compared with TRBD1, the D call given in the table. The CDR3 region is 18 residues in length, termini included. Germline values: CDR1 SGHTA, CDR2 FQGNSA.

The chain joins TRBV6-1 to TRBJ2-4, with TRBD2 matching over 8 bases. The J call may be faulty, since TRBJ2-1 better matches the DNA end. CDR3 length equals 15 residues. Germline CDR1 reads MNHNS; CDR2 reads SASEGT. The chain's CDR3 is CASSNAGGSYNEQFF. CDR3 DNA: TGTGCCAGCAGTAACGCGGGGGGATCCTACAATGAGCAGTTCTTC.

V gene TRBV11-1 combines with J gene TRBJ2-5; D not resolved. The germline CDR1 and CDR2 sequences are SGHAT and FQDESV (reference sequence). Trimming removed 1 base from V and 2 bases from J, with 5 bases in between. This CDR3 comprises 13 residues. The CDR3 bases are TGTGCCAGCAGCTTAGGATCACAAGAGACCCAGTACTTC. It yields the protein CASSLGSQETQYF.

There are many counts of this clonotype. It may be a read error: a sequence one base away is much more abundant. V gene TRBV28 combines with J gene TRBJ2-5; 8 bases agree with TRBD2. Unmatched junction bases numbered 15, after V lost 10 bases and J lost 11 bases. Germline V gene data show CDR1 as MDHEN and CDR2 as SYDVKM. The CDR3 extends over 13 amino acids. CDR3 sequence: CATRVAGRNEQYF. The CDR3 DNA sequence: TGTGCCACCCGGGTAGCGGGACGTAATGAGCAGTACTTC.

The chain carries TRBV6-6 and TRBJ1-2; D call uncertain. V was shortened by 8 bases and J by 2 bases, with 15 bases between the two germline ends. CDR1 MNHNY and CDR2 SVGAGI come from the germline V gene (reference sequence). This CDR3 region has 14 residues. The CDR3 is CASQTPDGNYGYTF. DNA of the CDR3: TGTGCCAGCCAGACCCCGGACGGGAACTATGGCTACACCTTC.

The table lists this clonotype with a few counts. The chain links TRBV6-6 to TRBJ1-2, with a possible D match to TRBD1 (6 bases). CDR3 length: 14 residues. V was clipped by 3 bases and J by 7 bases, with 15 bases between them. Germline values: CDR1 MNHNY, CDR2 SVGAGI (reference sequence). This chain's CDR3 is CASSYGGAVGGYTF. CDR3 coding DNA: TGTGCCAGCAGTTATGGGGGGGCTGTTGGTGGCTACACCTTC.

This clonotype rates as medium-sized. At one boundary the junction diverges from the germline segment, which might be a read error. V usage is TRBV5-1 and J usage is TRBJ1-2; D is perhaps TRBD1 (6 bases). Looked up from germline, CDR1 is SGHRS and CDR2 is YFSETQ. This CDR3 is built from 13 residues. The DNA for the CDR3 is TGCGCCACCAGCGTAGTCACAGGGATCGGCTACACCTTC. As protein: CATSVVTGIGYTF.

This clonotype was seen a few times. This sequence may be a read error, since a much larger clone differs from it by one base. The CDR3: CASSTNLWGDEQYF. As DNA, the CDR3 is TGTGCCAGTAGTACCAATCTGTGGGGAGATGAGCAGTACTTC. The rearrangement links TRBV19 to TRBJ1-2; TRBD2 is a possible D gene (5 bases). The end of the DNA aligns better with TRBJ2-7, so the J call may be wrong. CDR3 size: 14 residues. Germline V gives CDR1 LNHDA, CDR2 SQIVND (reference sequence).

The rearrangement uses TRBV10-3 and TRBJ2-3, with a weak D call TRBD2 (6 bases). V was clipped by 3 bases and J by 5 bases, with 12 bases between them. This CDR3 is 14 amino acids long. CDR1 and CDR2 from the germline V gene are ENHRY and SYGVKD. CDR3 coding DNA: TGTGCCATCAGTGAAGTAGGAGGGATAGATACGCAGTATTTT. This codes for CAISEVGGIDTQYF.

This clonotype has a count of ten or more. CDR3 bases: TGTGCCAGCAGTTGGACAGGATCAGGTGAAGCTTTCTTT. Translating gives CASSWTGSGEAFF. The V call is TRBV12-3 or TRBV12-4, the J call TRBJ1-1; TRBD1 matches 7 bases. This CDR3 has 13 residues. V dropped 4 bases and J dropped 7; count of bases not matched to a gene: 6.

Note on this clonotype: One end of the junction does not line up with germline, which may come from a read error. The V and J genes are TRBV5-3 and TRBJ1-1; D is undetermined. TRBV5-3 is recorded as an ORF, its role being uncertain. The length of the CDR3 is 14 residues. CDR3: CASSFHSMNTEAFF. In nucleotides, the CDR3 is TGTGCCAGCAGCTTCCACAGCATGAACACTGAAGCTTTCTTT.

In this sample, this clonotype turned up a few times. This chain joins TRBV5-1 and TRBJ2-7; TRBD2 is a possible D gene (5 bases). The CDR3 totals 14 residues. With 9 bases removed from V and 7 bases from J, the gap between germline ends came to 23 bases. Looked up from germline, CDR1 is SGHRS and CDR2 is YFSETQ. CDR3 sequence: CATSPFLASNEQYF. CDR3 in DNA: TGCGCCACCTCTCCGTTCCTAGCCAGCAATGAGCAGTACTTC.

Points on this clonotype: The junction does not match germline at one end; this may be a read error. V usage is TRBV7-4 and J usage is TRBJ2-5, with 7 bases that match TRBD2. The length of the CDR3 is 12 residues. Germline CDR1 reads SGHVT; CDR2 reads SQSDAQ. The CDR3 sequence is CASSYPAGTKTF. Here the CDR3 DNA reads TGTGCCAGCAGCTACCCGGCCGGGACTAAAACCTTC. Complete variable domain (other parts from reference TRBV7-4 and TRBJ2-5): GAGVSQSPRYKVAKRGRDVALRCDSISGHVTLYWYRQTLGQGSEVLTYSQSDAQRDKSGRPSGRFSAERPERSVSTLKIQRTEQGDSAVYLCASSYPAGTKTFGPGTRLLVL.

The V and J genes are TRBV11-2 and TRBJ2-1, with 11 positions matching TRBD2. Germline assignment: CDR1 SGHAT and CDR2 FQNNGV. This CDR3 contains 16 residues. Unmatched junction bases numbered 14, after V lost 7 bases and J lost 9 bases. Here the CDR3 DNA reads TGTGCCAGCATCCCCTGGTCCACTAGCGGGAGTGGTGAGCAGTTCTTC. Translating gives CASIPWSTSGSGEQFF. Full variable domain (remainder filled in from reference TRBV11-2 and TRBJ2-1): EAGVAQSPRYKIIEKRQSVAFWCNPISGHATLYWYQQILGQGPKLLIQFQNNGVVDDSQLPKDRFSAERLKGVDSTLKIQPAKLEDSAVYLCASIPWSTSGSGEQFFGPGTRLTVL.